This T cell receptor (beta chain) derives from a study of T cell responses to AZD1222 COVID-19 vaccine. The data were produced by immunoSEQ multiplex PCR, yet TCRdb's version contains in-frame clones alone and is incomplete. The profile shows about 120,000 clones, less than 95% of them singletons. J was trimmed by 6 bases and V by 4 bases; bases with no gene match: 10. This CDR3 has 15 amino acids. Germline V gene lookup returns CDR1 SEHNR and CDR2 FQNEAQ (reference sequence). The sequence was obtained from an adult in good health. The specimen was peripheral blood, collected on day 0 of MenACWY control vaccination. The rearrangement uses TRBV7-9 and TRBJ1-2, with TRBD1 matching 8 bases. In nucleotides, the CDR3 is TGTGCCAGCAGCTCGGGGCAGGGGGCGTCTAATGGCTACACCTTC. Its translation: CASSSGQGASNGYTF.